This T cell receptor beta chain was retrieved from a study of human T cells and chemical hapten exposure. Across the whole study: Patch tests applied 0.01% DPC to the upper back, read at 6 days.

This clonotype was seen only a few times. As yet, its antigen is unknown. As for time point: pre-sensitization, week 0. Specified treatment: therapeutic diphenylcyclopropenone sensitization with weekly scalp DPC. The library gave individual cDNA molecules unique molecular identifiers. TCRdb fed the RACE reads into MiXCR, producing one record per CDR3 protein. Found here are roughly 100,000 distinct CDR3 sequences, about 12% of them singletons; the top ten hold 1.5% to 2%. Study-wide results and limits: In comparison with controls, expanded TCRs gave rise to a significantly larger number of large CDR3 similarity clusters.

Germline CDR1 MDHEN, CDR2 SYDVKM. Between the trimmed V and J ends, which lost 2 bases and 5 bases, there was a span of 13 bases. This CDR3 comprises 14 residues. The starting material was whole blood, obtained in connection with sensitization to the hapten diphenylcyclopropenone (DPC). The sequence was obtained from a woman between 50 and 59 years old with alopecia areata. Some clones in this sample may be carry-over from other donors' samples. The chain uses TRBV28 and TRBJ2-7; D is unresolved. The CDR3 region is CASSLLIKYHEQYF. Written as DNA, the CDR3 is TGTGCCAGCAGTTTACTCATCAAATACCACGAGCAGTACTTC.